This T cell receptor beta chain is drawn from a study of blood T cell repertoires in COVID-19. At the level of the study: Some COVID-19 samples were acute and others convalescent; all came from the United States, Italy and Spain. The analysed material was cDNA or gDNA that came from T cells, B-cell-depleted T cells, or PBMCs.

The CDR3 spans 15 residues. Germline CDR1 is SGHTA and CDR2 is FQGNSA. V lost 5 bases to trimming and J lost 11 bases; unmatched junction nucleotides: 14. As originally analysed: It was from reference gene primer amplification that nucleated cell counts were estimated. Measured with immunoSEQ multiplex PCR; TCRdb has only the in-frame clones, and not every one. That table is the source of V, J and clone size, and D and trimming were worked out from the DNA. The data show some 80,000 clones, with around nine tenths seen just once and approximately 19% held by the top ten. Sequencing was carried out using peripheral blood. This receptor was obtained from a human donor in a cohort sampled during active COVID-19. The rearrangement joins TRBV7-2 to TRBJ2-3, with TRBD2 identical over 9 bases. CDR3 amino acids: CASSGFRTSEFMQYF. The CDR3 nucleotides read TGTGCCAGCAGCGGGTTCCGGACTAGCGAATTTATGCAGTATTTT. The variable domain in full, with the rest retrieved from reference TRBV7-2 and TRBJ2-3, is GAGVSQSPSNKVTEKGKDVELRCDPISGHTALYWYRQSLGQGLEFLIYFQGNSAPDKSGLPSDRFSAERTGGSVSTLTIQRTQQEDSAVYLCASSGFRTSEFMQYFGPGTRLTVL.